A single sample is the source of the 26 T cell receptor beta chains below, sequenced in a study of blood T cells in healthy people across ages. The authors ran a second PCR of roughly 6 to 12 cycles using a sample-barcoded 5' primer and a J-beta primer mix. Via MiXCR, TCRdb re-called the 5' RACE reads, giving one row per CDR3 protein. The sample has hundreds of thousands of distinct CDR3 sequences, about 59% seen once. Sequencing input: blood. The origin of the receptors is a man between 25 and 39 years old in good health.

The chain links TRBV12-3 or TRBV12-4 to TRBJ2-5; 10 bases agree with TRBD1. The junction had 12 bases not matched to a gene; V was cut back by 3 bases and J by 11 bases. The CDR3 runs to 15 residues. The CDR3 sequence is CASSFDRGRRNEQYF. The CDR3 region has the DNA TGTGCCAGCAGTTTCGACAGGGGGCGCAGGAATGAGCAGTACTTC.

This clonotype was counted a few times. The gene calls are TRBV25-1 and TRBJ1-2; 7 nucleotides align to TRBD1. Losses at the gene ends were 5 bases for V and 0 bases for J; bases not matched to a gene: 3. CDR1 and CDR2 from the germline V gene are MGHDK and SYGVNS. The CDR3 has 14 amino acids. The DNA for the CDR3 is TGTGCCAGCAGTAAAGGGGGCACTAACTATGGCTACACCTTC. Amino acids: CASSKGGTNYGYTF.

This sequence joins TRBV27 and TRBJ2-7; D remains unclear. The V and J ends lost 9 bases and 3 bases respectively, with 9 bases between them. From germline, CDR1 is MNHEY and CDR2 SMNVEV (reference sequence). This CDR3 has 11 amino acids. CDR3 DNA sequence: TGTGCCAGTTTTTCGGGCTACGAGCAGTACTTC. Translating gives CASFSGYEQYF.

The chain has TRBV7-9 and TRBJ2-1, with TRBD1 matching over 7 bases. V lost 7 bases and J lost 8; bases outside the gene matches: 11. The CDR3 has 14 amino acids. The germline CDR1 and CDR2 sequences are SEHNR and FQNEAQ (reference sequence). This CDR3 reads CASTLGGAFHEQFF. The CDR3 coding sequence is TGTGCCAGCACCCTAGGGGGCGCGTTCCATGAGCAGTTCTTC.

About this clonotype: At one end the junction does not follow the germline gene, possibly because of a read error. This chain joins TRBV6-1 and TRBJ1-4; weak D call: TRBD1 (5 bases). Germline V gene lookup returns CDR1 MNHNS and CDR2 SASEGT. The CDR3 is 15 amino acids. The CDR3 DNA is TGTGTCAGCAGTGAACCGGGACGGAGGAATGAAAAACTGTTTTTT. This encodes CVSSEPGRRNEKLFF.

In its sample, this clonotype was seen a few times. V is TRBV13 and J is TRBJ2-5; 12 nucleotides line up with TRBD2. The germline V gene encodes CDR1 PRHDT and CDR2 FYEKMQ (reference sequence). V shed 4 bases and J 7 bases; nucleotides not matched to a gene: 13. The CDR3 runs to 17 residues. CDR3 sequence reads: CASSSTGTSGPKGTQYF. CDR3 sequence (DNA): TGTGCCAGCAGCTCCACCGGGACTAGCGGGCCTAAGGGGACCCAGTACTTC.

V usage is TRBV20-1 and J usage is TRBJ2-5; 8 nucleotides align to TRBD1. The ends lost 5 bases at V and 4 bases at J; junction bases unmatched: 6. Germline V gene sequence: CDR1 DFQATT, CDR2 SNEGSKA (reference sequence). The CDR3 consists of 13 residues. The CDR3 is CSAEDRGGETQYF. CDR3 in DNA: TGCAGTGCTGAAGACAGGGGAGGAGAGACCCAGTACTTC.

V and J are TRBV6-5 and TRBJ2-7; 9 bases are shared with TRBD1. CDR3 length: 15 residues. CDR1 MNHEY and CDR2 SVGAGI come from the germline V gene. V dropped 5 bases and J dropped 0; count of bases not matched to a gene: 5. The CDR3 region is CASSTRDRVSYEQYF. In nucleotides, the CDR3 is TGTGCCAGCAGTACCCGGGACAGGGTCTCCTACGAGCAGTACTTC.

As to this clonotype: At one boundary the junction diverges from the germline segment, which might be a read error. This CDR3 reads CASSLGGRGPNEQFF. As DNA, the CDR3 is TGTGCTAGCAGCTTAGGGGGGCGCGGCCCCAATGAGCAGTTCTTC. The genes are TRBV5-4 and TRBJ2-1; TRBD1 or TRBD2 may be the D gene (6 bases each). The germline gives CDR1 SGHNT, CDR2 YYREEE (reference sequence). This CDR3 is built from 15 residues. Full variable domain (missing parts from reference TRBV5-4 and TRBJ2-1): ETGVTQSPTHLIKTRGQQVTLRCSSQSGHNTVSWYQQALGQGPQFIFQYYREEENGRGNFPPRFSGLQFPNYSSELNVNALELDDSALYLCASSLGGRGPNEQFFGPGTRLTVL.

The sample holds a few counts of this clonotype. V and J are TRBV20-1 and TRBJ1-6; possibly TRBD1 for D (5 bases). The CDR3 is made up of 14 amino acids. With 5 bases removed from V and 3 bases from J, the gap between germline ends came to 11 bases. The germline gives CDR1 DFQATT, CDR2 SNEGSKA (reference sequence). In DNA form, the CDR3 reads TGCAGTGCTGGGAGGGGAGGCTATAATTCACCCCTCCACTTT. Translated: CSAGRGGYNSPLHF.

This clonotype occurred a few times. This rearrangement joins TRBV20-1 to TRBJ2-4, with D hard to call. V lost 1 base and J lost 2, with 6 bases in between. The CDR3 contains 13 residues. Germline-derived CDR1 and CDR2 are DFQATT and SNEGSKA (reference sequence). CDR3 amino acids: CSARVGTKNIQYF. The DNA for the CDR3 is TGCAGTGCTAGAGTTGGAACCAAAAACATTCAGTACTTC.

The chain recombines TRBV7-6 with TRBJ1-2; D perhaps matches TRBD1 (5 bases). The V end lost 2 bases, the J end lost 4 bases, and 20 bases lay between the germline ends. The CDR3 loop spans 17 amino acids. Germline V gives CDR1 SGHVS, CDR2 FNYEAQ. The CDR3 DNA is TGTGCCAGCAGCTTACCGGCATCGTCTAAGGGGAGCTATGGCTACACCTTC. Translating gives CASSLPASSKGSYGYTF.

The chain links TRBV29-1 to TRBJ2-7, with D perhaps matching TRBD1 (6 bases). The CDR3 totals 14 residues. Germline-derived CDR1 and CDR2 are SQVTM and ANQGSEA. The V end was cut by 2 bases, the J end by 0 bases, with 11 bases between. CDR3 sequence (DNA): TGCAGCGTTGAACCAGGGGATGACTCCTACGAGCAGTACTTC. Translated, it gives CSVEPGDDSYEQYF.

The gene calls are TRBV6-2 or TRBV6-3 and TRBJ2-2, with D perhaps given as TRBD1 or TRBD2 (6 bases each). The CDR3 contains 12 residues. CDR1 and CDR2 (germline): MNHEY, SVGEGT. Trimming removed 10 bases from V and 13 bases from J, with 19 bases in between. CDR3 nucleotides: TGTGCCACCTCACGGGGGCAGGGGAGGCTGTTTTTT. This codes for CATSRGQGRLFF.

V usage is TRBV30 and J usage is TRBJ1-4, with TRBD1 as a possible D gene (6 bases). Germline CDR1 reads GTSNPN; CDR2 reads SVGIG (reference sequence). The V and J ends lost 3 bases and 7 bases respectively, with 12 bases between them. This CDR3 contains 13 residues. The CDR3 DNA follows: TGTGCCTGGAGGGGGACAACCACTGAAAAACTGTTTTTT. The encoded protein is CAWRGTTTEKLFF.

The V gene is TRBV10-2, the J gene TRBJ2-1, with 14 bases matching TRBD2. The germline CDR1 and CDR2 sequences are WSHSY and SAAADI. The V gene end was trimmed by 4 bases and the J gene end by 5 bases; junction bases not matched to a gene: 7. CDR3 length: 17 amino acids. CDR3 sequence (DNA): TGCGCCAGCAGTGCGTCGGGACTAGCGGGGGCTAACAATGAGCAGTTCTTC. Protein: CASSASGLAGANNEQFF.

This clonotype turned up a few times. CDR3 sequence: CSARGSASGNIYEQYF. The CDR3 DNA is TGCAGTGCTAGAGGTTCGGCTAGCGGGAACATCTACGAGCAGTACTTC. The V call is TRBV20-1, the J call TRBJ2-7; 9 bases map to TRBD2. Germline assignment: CDR1 DFQATT and CDR2 SNEGSKA (reference sequence). The CDR3 totals 16 residues. V gave up 1 base and J gave up 3 bases; unmatched junction bases: 10.

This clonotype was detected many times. CDR3 in DNA: TGTGCCAGCAGCTATACTAGCGGGGGGAAGGACATTCAGTACTTC. Amino acid sequence: CASSYTSGGKDIQYF. This sequence joins TRBV7-2 and TRBJ2-4; 12 bases map to TRBD2. The junction had 6 bases not matched to a gene; V was cut back by 4 bases and J by 8 bases. Germline V lookup: CDR1 SGHTA, CDR2 FQGNSA. The CDR3 is made up of 15 amino acids.

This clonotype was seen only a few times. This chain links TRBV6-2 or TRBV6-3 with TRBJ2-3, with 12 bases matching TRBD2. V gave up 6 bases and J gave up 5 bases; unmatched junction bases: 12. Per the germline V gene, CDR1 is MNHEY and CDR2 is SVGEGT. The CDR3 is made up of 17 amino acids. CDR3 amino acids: CASSYPLAGGPRDTQYF. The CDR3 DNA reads TGTGCCAGCAGCTACCCACTAGCGGGGGGACCAAGAGATACGCAGTATTTT.

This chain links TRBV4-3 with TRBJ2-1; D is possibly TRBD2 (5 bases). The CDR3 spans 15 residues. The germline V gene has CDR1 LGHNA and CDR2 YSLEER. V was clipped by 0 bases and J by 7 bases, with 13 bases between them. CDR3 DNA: TGCGCCAGCAGCCAAGATCTCGGGAACGGGAATGAGCAGTTCTTC. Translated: CASSQDLGNGNEQFF.

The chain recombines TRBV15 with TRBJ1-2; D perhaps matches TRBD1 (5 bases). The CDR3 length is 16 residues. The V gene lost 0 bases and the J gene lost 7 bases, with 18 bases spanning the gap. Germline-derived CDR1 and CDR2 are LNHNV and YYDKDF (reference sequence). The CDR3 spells CATSRDLGRAFGGYTF. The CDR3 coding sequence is TGTGCCACCAGCAGAGATTTGGGCAGGGCCTTCGGTGGCTACACCTTC.

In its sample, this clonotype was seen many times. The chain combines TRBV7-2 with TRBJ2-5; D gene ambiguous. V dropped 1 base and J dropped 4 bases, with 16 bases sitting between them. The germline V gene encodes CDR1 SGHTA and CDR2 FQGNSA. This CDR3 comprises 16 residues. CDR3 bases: TGTGCCAGCAGCTTAGGCCCAGCCATCTTTGGAGAGACCCAGTACTTC. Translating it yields CASSLGPAIFGETQYF.

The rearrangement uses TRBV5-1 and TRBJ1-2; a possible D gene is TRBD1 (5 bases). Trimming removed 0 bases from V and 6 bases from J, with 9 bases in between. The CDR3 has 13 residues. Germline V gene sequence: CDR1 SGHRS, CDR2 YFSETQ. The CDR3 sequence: CASSLEGADGYTF. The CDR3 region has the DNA TGCGCCAGCAGCTTGGAAGGGGCTGATGGCTACACCTTC.

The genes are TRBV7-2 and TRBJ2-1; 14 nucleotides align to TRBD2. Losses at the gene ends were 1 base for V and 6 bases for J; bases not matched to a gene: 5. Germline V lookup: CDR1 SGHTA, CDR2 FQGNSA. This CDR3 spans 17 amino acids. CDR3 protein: CASSLEGLAGVPNEQFF. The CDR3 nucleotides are TGTGCCAGCAGCTTAGAGGGACTAGCGGGGGTCCCCAATGAGCAGTTCTTC.

DNA of the CDR3: TGTGCCAGCAGTTTATCATCCCTGGGACTAGCGGGGGTCGCGGGGTTCTTC. Protein product: CASSLSSLGLAGVAGFF. V gene TRBV28 combines with J gene TRBJ2-1, with TRBD2 matching 14 bases. Trimming took 1 base from V and 15 from J; bases not matched to a gene: 14. CDR3 length: 17 amino acids. Looked up from germline, CDR1 is MDHEN and CDR2 is SYDVKM.

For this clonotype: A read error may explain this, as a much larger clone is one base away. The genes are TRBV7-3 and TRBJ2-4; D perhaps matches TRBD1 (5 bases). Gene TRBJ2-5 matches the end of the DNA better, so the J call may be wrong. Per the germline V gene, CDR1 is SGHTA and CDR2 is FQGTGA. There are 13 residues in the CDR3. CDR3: CACSLGATETQYF. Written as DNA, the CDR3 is TGTGCCTGCAGCTTAGGGGCTACGGAGACCCAGTACTTC.